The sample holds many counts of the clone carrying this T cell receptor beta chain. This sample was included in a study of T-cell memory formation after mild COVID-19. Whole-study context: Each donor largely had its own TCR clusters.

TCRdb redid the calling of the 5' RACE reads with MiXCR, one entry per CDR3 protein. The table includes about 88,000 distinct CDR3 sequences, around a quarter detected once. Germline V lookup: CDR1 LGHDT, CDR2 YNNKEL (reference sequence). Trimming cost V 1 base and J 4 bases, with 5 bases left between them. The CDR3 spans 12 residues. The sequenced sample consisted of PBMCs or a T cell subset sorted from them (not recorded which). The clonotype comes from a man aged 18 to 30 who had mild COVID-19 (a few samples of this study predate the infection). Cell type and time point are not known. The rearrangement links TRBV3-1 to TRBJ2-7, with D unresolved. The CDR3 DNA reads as TGTGCCAGCAGCCAAGGCGGTTACGAGCAGTACTTC. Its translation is CASSQGGYEQYF.